The 10 T cell receptor beta chains in this list originate from one sample, sequenced in a study of T cells in Graves' hyperthyroidism and ophthalmopathy. RNA transcripts were the template for amplifying TCR beta CDR3 regions. The HTBI primer set served for first-round RT-PCR of the TCR CDR3. In TCRdb, the multiplex PCR reads were re-called with MiXCR into one record per CDR3 protein. This sample yields 700,000 or so distinct CDR3 sequences, of which over 15% are seen a single time; 8.4% belongs to the top ten. The specimen sequenced was blood. Receptors originate from a man younger than 35 with Graves' hyperthyroidism.

This clonotype was counted between two and nine times. The chain uses TRBV5-1 and TRBJ1-1, with unresolved D. CDR1 SGHRS and CDR2 YFSETQ come from the germline V gene. The ends were cut back, 4 bases at V and 5 bases at J, with 18 bases in the middle. This CDR3 contains 15 residues. The CDR3 DNA follows: TGCGCCAGCAGCCCCAGGACCTCCGGTCGGACTGAAGCTTTCTTT. This encodes CASSPRTSGRTEAFF.

V and J are TRBV6-1 and TRBJ2-7; TRBD2 aligns across 7 bases. The trim removed 7 bases at V and 7 bases at J, leaving 13 bases unmatched. Per germline, CDR1 MNHNS and CDR2 SASEGT. The CDR3 runs to 14 residues. CDR3 in amino acids: CASTTAGTPREQYF. The DNA for the CDR3 is TGTGCCAGCACCACAGCGGGGACCCCCCGGGAGCAGTACTTC.

This clonotype was recorded many times. The chain links TRBV12-3 or TRBV12-4 to TRBJ1-2; D uncertain. Trimming removed 2 bases at V and 3 bases at J, with 7 bases between. This CDR3 spans 13 amino acids. The CDR3, as DNA: TGTGCCAGCAGTTTAAACGGCCACTATGGCTACACCTTC. It codes for CASSLNGHYGYTF.

The chain employs TRBV24-1 and TRBJ2-1, with D possibly TRBD1 on 6 matching bases. This CDR3 has 16 amino acids. Looked up from germline, CDR1 is KGHDR and CDR2 is SFDVKD. V lost 3 bases and J lost 12, with 23 bases in between. CDR3 protein: CATSDLRDPWTEGQFF. The CDR3, as DNA: TGTGCCACCAGTGATCTCCGGGACCCCTGGACAGAGGGGCAGTTCTTC.

This clonotype was counted ten times or more. The chain employs TRBV6-9 and TRBJ1-5; the match to TRBD1 covers 8 bases. V lost 0 bases, J lost 4 bases, and 2 bases stayed unmatched. In germline, CDR1 is MNHGY, CDR2 SVAAGI. The CDR3 contains 15 residues. The CDR3 nucleotides are TGTGCCAGCAGTTATTCGACAGGGGCAAATCAGCCCCAGCATTTT. It is translated as CASSYSTGANQPQHF.

This chain joins TRBV12-3 or TRBV12-4 and TRBJ2-1, with TRBD2 identical over 14 bases. The CDR3 loop spans 17 amino acids. V dropped 4 bases and J dropped 6; count of bases not matched to a gene: 8. This CDR3 is CASSSWTSGRYSNEQFF. The DNA of the CDR3 is TGTGCCAGCAGTTCCTGGACTAGCGGGAGGTATAGCAATGAGCAGTTCTTC.

This clonotype occurred a few times. This chain joins TRBV3-1 and TRBJ2-2; D unclear. Germline V gene sequence: CDR1 LGHDT, CDR2 YNNKEL (reference sequence). There are 15 residues in the CDR3. Deletions cut 6 bases from V and 6 bases from J, with 17 bases between. This CDR3 is CASSFSPGGPGELFF. The CDR3 DNA is TGTGCCAGCAGTTTCAGTCCAGGTGGACCCGGGGAGCTGTTTTTT.

This clonotype came up many times. The chain has TRBV28 and TRBJ2-7; perhaps TRBD2 as D (5 bases). V lost 3 bases and J lost 4, with 7 bases in between. CDR1 and CDR2 (germline): MDHEN, SYDVKM. CDR3 length: 12 amino acids. The CDR3 nucleotides read TGTGCCAGCAGTTTGAGGGTATACGAGCAGTACTTC. Protein product: CASSLRVYEQYF. The entire variable domain, with the rest obtained from reference TRBV28 and TRBJ2-7, is as follows: DVKVTQSSRYLVKRTGEKVFLECVQDMDHENMFWYRQDPGLGLRLIYFSYDVKMKEKGDIPEGYSVSREKKERFSLILESASTNQTSMYLCASSLRVYEQYFGPGTRLTVT.

As for this clonotype: Mismatch with germline at one junction end may stem from a read error. This chain joins TRBV7-9 and TRBJ2-1; the match to TRBD2 covers 7 bases. Germline CDR1 is SEHNR and CDR2 is FQNEAQ (reference sequence). The CDR3 sequence is 16 residues long. The CDR3 sequence: CAGSLVGGSSYNEQFF. DNA for the CDR3: TGTGCCGGCAGCTTAGTTGGCGGGAGCTCCTACAATGAGCAGTTCTTC.

This clonotype has ten or more counts. This chain joins TRBV28 and TRBJ2-7; weak D call: TRBD1 (6 bases). Trimming removed 6 bases at V and 5 bases at J, with 17 bases between. The CDR3 covers 14 residues. Germline-derived CDR1 and CDR2 are MDHEN and SYDVKM. This CDR3 is CASRSDSLRNEQYF. DNA for the CDR3: TGTGCCAGCAGGTCGGACAGTCTTAGGAACGAGCAGTACTTC.